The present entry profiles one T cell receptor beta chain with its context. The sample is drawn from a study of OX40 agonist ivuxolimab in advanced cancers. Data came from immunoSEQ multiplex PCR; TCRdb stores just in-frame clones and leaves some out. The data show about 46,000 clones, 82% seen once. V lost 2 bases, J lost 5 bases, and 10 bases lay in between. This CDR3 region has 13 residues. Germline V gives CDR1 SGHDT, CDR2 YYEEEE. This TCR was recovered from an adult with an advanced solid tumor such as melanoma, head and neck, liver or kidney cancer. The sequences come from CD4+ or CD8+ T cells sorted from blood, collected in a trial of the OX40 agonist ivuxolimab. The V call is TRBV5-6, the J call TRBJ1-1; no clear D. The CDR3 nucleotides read TGTGCCAGCAGCTTTGGATGGAAAACTGAAGCTTTCTTT. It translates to CASSFGWKTEAFF.